This TCR beta chain was retrieved from a study of T cell changes during pregnancy in multiple sclerosis. The germline V and J ends were trimmed by 0 bases and 7 bases, with 14 bases remaining between them. The CDR3 is 16 amino acids. Germline V gene sequence: CDR1 SGHKS, CDR2 YYEKEE (reference sequence). Method: immunoSEQ multiplex PCR; TCRdb's copy keeps in-frame clones and lacks some. The repertoire has some 28,000 clones, about 89% of them found once; the top ten carry approximately 3.4%. This clonotype originated in a female donor in good health, enrolled as a control in a pregnancy study. The chain has TRBV5-5 and TRBJ1-6; D is unresolved. Material: CD4+ T cells from peripheral blood mononuclear cells, obtained in the first trimester of pregnancy. The CDR3 loop reads CASSLELQVENSPLHF. CDR3 bases: TGTGCCAGCAGCTTGGAACTCCAAGTGGAGAATTCACCCCTCCACTTT.